These T cell receptor beta chains were read from a single sample in a study of T-cell reconstitution after alpha-beta-depleted transplantation in children. TCRdb passed the PCR reads through MiXCR, listing each CDR3 protein once. The sample includes approximately 640,000 distinct CDR3 sequences, around 16% of them seen just once. The material sequenced was PBMCs from the stem cell graft donor, taken from the stem cell graft. The receptors shown here come from a human donor who donated a stem cell graft to a child with acute myeloid leukemia. Both conserved end residues are part of each CDR3. A D gene is named only where the DNA matches it firmly. Clone size is stated in some rows and not others, as once, few, many or a class when expanded.

V,J,D,size,CDR3,DNA
TRBV20-1,TRBJ2-3,TRBD1,many,CSAPGTGWKDTQYF,TGCAGTGCCCCAGGGACAGGGTGGAAAGATACGCAGTATTTT
TRBV4-2,TRBJ2-5,.,many,CASSPKGGQETQYF,TGTGCCAGCAGCCCCAAGGGCGGACAAGAGACCCAGTACTTC
TRBV7-6,TRBJ2-3,TRBD2,few,CASSFVPSGGARTDTQYF,TGTGCCAGCAGCTTCGTTCCTAGCGGGGGGGCCCGGACAGATACGCAGTATTTT
TRBV20-1,TRBJ2-2,.,many,CSARGSSMNTGELFF,TGCAGTGCTAGGGGGTCTTCCATGAACACCGGGGAGCTGTTTTTT
TRBV20-1,TRBJ1-5,.,few,CSARGEGQLNQPQHF,TGCAGTGCTAGAGGTGAAGGACAGCTGAATCAGCCCCAGCATTTT
TRBV29-1,TRBJ1-1,TRBD1,few,CSVGRQGGTEAFF,TGCAGCGTTGGGCGGCAGGGGGGCACTGAAGCTTTCTTT
TRBV7-6,TRBJ2-1,.,many,CASSPSRDGRPNEQFF,TGTGCCAGCAGCCCAAGCCGGGACGGCCGACCCAATGAGCAGTTCTTC
TRBV6-5,TRBJ2-1,TRBD1,.,CASSYWTGGVYNEQFF,TGTGCCAGCAGTTACTGGACAGGGGGCGTATACAATGAGCAGTTCTTC
TRBV29-1,TRBJ2-7,TRBD1,.,CSVNTGGRGYEQYF,TGCAGCGTCAACACAGGGGGCCGGGGCTACGAGCAGTACTTC
TRBV7-2,TRBJ1-2,.,few,CASTLGKGDSAGYTF,TGTGCCAGCACCCTCGGGAAAGGGGATAGTGCTGGCTACACCTTC
TRBV5-6,TRBJ2-3,TRBD2,.,CASSLLALTDTQYF,TGTGCCAGCAGCCTACTAGCGCTCACAGATACGCAGTATTTT
TRBV5-6,TRBJ1-5,TRBD1,.,CASSLYRGTGAQPQHF,TGTGCCAGCAGCTTGTACCGGGGGACAGGGGCTCAGCCCCAGCATTTT
TRBV6-2/TRBV6-3,TRBJ2-7,TRBD1,.,CASSLRDSRLILQYF,TGTGCCAGCAGTCTCCGGGACAGTCGCCTAATCTTACAGTACTTC
TRBV27,TRBJ2-1,.,few,CASSFWANNEQFF,TGTGCCAGCAGTTTCTGGGCTAACAATGAGCAGTTCTTC